This T cell receptor (beta chain) stems from a study of T cell changes during pregnancy in multiple sclerosis. The assay was immunoSEQ multiplex PCR, and TCRdb's table has in-frame clones only and misses some. This repertoire shows about 44,000 clones, about nine tenths found once; its top ten account for 0.95% to 1.5%. Germline-derived CDR1 and CDR2 are SNHLY and FYNNEI. The CDR3 has 12 residues. V was pared by 2 bases and J by 7 bases, with 6 bases between. Specimen: CD4+ T cells from peripheral blood mononuclear cells, collected after pregnancy. The V call is TRBV2, the J call TRBJ2-1; D uncertain. This TCR was recovered from a female donor with multiple sclerosis, enrolled in a pregnancy study. The CDR3 region is CASSEFLNEQFF. CDR3 DNA: TGTGCCAGCAGTGAATTCTTAAATGAGCAGTTCTTC. The full variable domain, with the rest looked up from reference TRBV2 and TRBJ2-1, is EPEVTQTPSHQVTQMGQEVILRCVPISNHLYFYWYRQILGQKVEFLVSFYNNEISEKSEIFDDQFSVERPDGSNFTLKIRSTKLEDSAMYFCASSEFLNEQFFGPGTRLTVL.